The T cell receptor beta chain described here comes from a study of cytomegalovirus exposure and HLA in healthy donors. Per germline, CDR1 MDHEN and CDR2 SYDVKM. The CDR3 covers 14 residues. V was pared by 6 bases and J by 0 bases, with 12 bases between. Profiled with immunoSEQ multiplex PCR; TCRdb holds only in-frame clones, not every one. The sample shows approximately 100,000 clones, over 75% of them seen only once. The rearrangement uses TRBV28 and TRBJ2-7, with a weak D call TRBD2 (5 bases). Sequenced: PBMCs. The sequence derives from a man aged 18 to 30 in good health and CMV-seropositive. The CDR3 bases are TGTGCCAGCAGAGGACTTTATAGCTCCTACGAGCAGTACTTC. This sequence encodes CASRGLYSSYEQYF.